This T cell receptor (beta chain) was found in a study of control samples from healthy donors and cancer patients. The V end was cut by 6 bases, the J end by 0 bases, with 8 bases between. This CDR3 has 14 residues. CDR1 is MNHEY, CDR2 SVGAGI, per germline. The repertoire was sequenced with immunoSEQ multiplex PCR; TCRdb's copy has only in-frame clones and lacks some. The table records 85,000 to 110,000 clones, approximately 90% of them present only once. The sample taken for sequencing was PBMCs. The chain links TRBV6-5 to TRBJ1-4; no clear D. This clonotype was obtained from a man aged 60 to 75 with lung cancer. The CDR3 protein is CASSSETTNEKLFF. The CDR3 DNA follows: TGTGCCAGCAGCTCAGAAACAACTAATGAAAAACTGTTTTTT.